These 22 T cell receptor beta chains share one sample of origin, sequenced in a study of beta chain features in type 1 diabetes. Expressed TCRB transcripts got sequenced, as all isolated RNA was reverse transcribed. Assay: immunoSEQ multiplex PCR; the TCRdb copy retains only in-frame clones and omits some. The sample has 450,000 to 550,000 clones; about 30% are singletons. The material sequenced was naive CD4+ T cells from blood. The receptors were sampled from a man in his late teens or twenties in good health.

As for this clone: Additional DNA sequences in this sample encode the identical CDR3. This chain joins TRBV9 and TRBJ2-3, with unresolved D. The CDR3 contains 14 residues. Trimming pared 0 bases from V and 2 bases from J, leaving 7 bases between. The germline CDR1 and CDR2 sequences are SGDLS and YYNGEE. CDR3 nucleotide sequence: TGTGCCAGCAGCGTAGCTCAGTCCACAGATACGCAGTATTTT. Its translation: CASSVAQSTDTQYF.

The chain is built from TRBV6-5 and TRBJ2-4; D gene unclear. Trimming removed 5 bases from V and 1 base from J, with 12 bases in between. This CDR3 is built from 15 residues. Germline V gene data show CDR1 as MNHEY and CDR2 as SVGAGI. The CDR3 coding sequence is TGTGCCAGCAGTACCAGTGTGTCGGCCAAAAACATTCAGTACTTC. It translates to CASSTSVSAKNIQYF.

This sequence joins TRBV30 and TRBJ2-7; 7 bases line up with TRBD2. The CDR3 covers 13 residues. Germline V gives CDR1 GTSNPN, CDR2 SVGIG (reference sequence). V lost 2 bases to trimming and J lost 8 bases; unmatched junction nucleotides: 9. This chain's CDR3 is CAWSSGAGNKQYF. The CDR3 nucleotides are TGTGCCTGGAGTAGCGGGGCCGGGAACAAGCAGTACTTC.

As regards this clone: A read error may produce the germline difference seen at one junction end. The CDR3 is CASSQETRDQGTQYF. The CDR3 nucleotides read TGCGCCAGCAGCCAAGAGACTAGAGATCAAGGGACCCAGTACTTC. This sequence joins TRBV4-1 and TRBJ2-5; possible D gene TRBD2, 6 bases. The CDR3 extends over 15 amino acids. Germline V lookup: CDR1 MGHRA, CDR2 YSYEKL.

The chain is built from TRBV5-1 and TRBJ2-3; 10 nucleotides align to TRBD2. V trimming: 4 bases; J trimming: 6 bases; junction bases outside the gene matches: 5. Germline CDR1 is SGHRS and CDR2 is YFSETQ. This CDR3 has 14 amino acids. The DNA of the CDR3 is TGCGCCAGCAGCCCACTAGCGGGAACGGATACGCAGTATTTT. This sequence encodes CASSPLAGTDTQYF.

This clone was seen only a few times. The rearrangement uses TRBV2 and TRBJ2-5, with D possibly TRBD1 on 5 matching bases. Germline loops: CDR1 SNHLY, CDR2 FYNNEI. V lost 7 bases, J lost 7 bases, and 13 bases lay in between. The CDR3 extends over 12 amino acids. The chain's CDR3 is CASKAGSRTQYF. The CDR3 bases are TGTGCCAGCAAAGCAGGGTCTCGGACCCAGTACTTC.

A note on this clone: In the same sample, other DNA sequences code for this CDR3. The rearrangement links TRBV9 to TRBJ2-3; D ambiguous. The V gene's germline CDR1 is SGDLS and CDR2 YYNGEE. V lost 3 bases and J 0 bases, leaving 5 bases between the germline ends. The CDR3 sequence is 13 residues long. In DNA form, the CDR3 reads TGTGCCAGCAGCGGGAGTAGCACAGATACGCAGTATTTT. As protein: CASSGSSTDTQYF. Using reference TRBV9 and TRBJ2-3 for the parts outside the CDR3, the full variable domain is DSGVTQTPKHLITATGQRVTLRCSPRSGDLSVYWYQQSLDQGLQFLIQYYNGEERAKGNILERFSAQQFPDLHSELNLSSLELGDSALYFCASSGSSTDTQYFGPGTRLTVL.

The chain combines TRBV7-7 with TRBJ2-7; 7 bases are shared with TRBD1. With V trimmed by 5 bases and J by 4 bases, 5 bases remained unmatched. Per germline, CDR1 SSHAT and CDR2 FNYEAQ (reference sequence). CDR3 length: 13 amino acids. CDR3 sequence (DNA): TGTGCCAGCAGCCCCAGACAGGGTTACGAGCAGTACTTC. Translation gives CASSPRQGYEQYF.

The rearrangement uses TRBV28 and TRBJ2-7, with D hard to call. The V and J ends lost 6 bases and 0 bases respectively, with 12 bases between them. CDR1 MDHEN and CDR2 SYDVKM come from the germline V gene. There are 14 residues in the CDR3. DNA for the CDR3: TGTGCCAGCAGCCGTCCGGGCAGCTCCTACGAGCAGTACTTC. Residues: CASSRPGSSYEQYF.

A few counts support this clone. V gene TRBV5-4 combines with J gene TRBJ2-5; 9 bases line up with TRBD1. The trim removed 4 bases at V and 5 bases at J, leaving 6 bases unmatched. There are 14 residues in the CDR3. Germline V CDR1 and CDR2: SGHNT, YYREEE (reference sequence). The chain's CDR3 is CASSRDRVGETQYF. In DNA, the CDR3 is TGTGCCAGCAGCCGGGACAGGGTAGGGGAGACCCAGTACTTC.

The chain joins TRBV7-2 to TRBJ2-1; 9 nucleotides agree with TRBD2. V dropped 6 bases and J dropped 5; count of bases not matched to a gene: 5. The CDR3 extends over 14 amino acids. Germline loops: CDR1 SGHTA, CDR2 FQGNSA. For the CDR3, the DNA is TGTGCCAGCAGACTAGCGGGCATTGACAATGAGCAGTTCTTC. As protein: CASRLAGIDNEQFF. Together with reference TRBV7-2 and TRBJ2-1, the CDR3 gives the full variable domain: GAGVSQSPSNKVTEKGKDVELRCDPISGHTALYWYRQSLGQGLEFLIYFQGNSAPDKSGLPSDRFSAERTGGSVSTLTIQRTQQEDSAVYLCASRLAGIDNEQFFGPGTRLTVL.

In its sample, this clone was seen a few times. The CDR3 region is CASSLSGDGYYEQYF. CDR3 DNA sequence: TGTGCCAGCAGCCTATCAGGGGACGGGTACTACGAGCAGTACTTC. This chain uses TRBV28 with TRBJ2-7, with D possibly TRBD1 on 6 matching bases. Trimming shortened V by 6 bases and J by 3 bases, and 18 bases separated the two germline ends. The CDR3 sequence is 15 residues long. Germline V gives CDR1 MDHEN, CDR2 SYDVKM.

This chain connects TRBV18 to TRBJ1-5; D gene unclear. Between the trimmed V and J ends, which lost 2 bases and 2 bases, there was a span of 10 bases. CDR1 and CDR2 (germline): KGHSH, LQKENI. This CDR3 comprises 15 residues. CDR3 coding DNA: TGTGCCAGCTCACCAGCGGGATGGGGCAATCAGCCCCAGCATTTT. Residues: CASSPAGWGNQPQHF.

This clone was detected only a few times. This sequence joins TRBV30 and TRBJ2-1; 10 bases map to TRBD2. V dropped 4 bases and J dropped 6; count of bases not matched to a gene: 15. Germline values: CDR1 GTSNPN, CDR2 SVGIG (reference sequence). CDR3 length equals 17 residues. This chain's CDR3 is CAWMTTSGITPINEQFF. CDR3 sequence (DNA): TGTGCCTGGATGACAACTAGCGGGATCACGCCCATCAATGAGCAGTTCTTC.

The chain recombines TRBV28 with TRBJ2-1; D is uncertain. Germline loops: CDR1 MDHEN, CDR2 SYDVKM. V gave up 4 bases and J gave up 8 bases, with 9 bases separating them. CDR3 length: 12 amino acids. The CDR3 is CASSYKIDEQFF. CDR3 nucleotide sequence: TGTGCCAGCAGTTATAAGATCGATGAGCAGTTCTTC.

This clone occurred a few times. The V and J genes are TRBV2 and TRBJ2-7; tentatively, D is TRBD1 or TRBD2 (6 bases each). CDR1 is SNHLY, CDR2 FYNNEI, per germline. V lost 0 bases and J lost 6, with 12 bases in between. The CDR3 length is 14 residues. CDR3 nucleotides: TGTGCCAGCAGTGAAGCGCGCAGGGGAGGCGAGCAGTACTTC. Translated: CASSEARRGGEQYF.

This clone was observed a few times. This rearrangement joins TRBV7-2 to TRBJ2-1; TRBD2 matches 8 bases. The V segment lost 4 bases and the J segment 7 bases; nucleotides outside the gene matches: 12. Germline-derived CDR1 and CDR2 are SGHTA and FQGNSA. CDR3 length equals 16 residues. Here the CDR3 reads CASSSSPQAGVNEQFF. In nucleotides, the CDR3 is TGTGCCAGCAGCTCTTCCCCCCAAGCGGGAGTGAATGAGCAGTTCTTC.

J is TRBJ2-1 and V is TRBV7-9; 10 nucleotides match TRBD1. Trimming took 3 bases from V and 9 from J; bases not matched to a gene: 5. Per germline, CDR1 SEHNR and CDR2 FQNEAQ (reference sequence). The CDR3 spans 14 residues. CDR3 sequence reads: CASSLSTGGTEQFF. For the CDR3, the DNA is TGTGCCAGCAGCTTGTCGACAGGGGGCACTGAGCAGTTCTTC.

The chain has TRBV18 and TRBJ2-1, with 9 bases matching TRBD1. Germline V gene sequence: CDR1 KGHSH, CDR2 LQKENI. V was pared by 6 bases and J by 6 bases, with 3 bases of the junction left unmatched. This CDR3 is built from 13 residues. CDR3: CASSPDRGNEQFF. For the CDR3, the DNA is TGTGCCAGCTCCCCGGACAGGGGCAATGAGCAGTTCTTC.

The rearrangement links TRBV25-1 to TRBJ2-7; 8 bases are shared with TRBD2. Germline loops: CDR1 MGHDK, CDR2 SYGVNS. V was pared by 2 bases and J by 4 bases, with 1 base of the junction left unmatched. The CDR3 totals 13 residues. The CDR3 spells CASSEGGRYEQYF. CDR3 nucleotide sequence: TGTGCCAGCAGTGAAGGCGGGAGGTACGAGCAGTACTTC.

The chain carries TRBV4-2 and TRBJ2-1, with TRBD2 matching over 13 bases. Germline-derived CDR1 and CDR2 are LGHNA and YNFKEQ. The ends lost 3 bases at V and 9 bases at J; junction bases unmatched: 5. The CDR3 extends over 15 amino acids. The CDR3 DNA is TGTGCCAGCAGCCAGGGAAGGACTAGCGGGAGTGAGCAGTTCTTC. Amino acids: CASSQGRTSGSEQFF.

Here the CDR3 reads CAGTVRRDTEAFF. In DNA, the CDR3 is TGTGCCGGGACCGTCCGTAGGGACACTGAAGCTTTCTTT. The chain combines TRBV30 with TRBJ1-1; D is perhaps TRBD1 (5 bases). The germline V gene encodes CDR1 GTSNPN and CDR2 SVGIG (reference sequence). The CDR3 has 13 residues. Trimming removed 8 bases at V and 3 bases at J, with 16 bases between.